Described below is a single T cell receptor (beta chain) sequence and its context. Its antigen is not known. Clones were sequenced by immunoSEQ multiplex PCR, and TCRdb holds only the in-frame ones, with some missing. The sample has tens of thousands of clones, 90% to 95% seen once. The data are from a study of human thymus T cells. Study-wide findings and caveats: Seemingly biased V and J gene usage marked thymic and blood repertoires.

Surgeons resected thymus tissue during corrective heart surgery. This CDR3 comprises 16 residues. Germline assignment: CDR1 SEHNR and CDR2 FQNEAQ (reference sequence). J gave up 6 bases and V 5 bases, and 13 bases lay outside the gene matches. This TCR was sampled from a girl under three years old with a congenital heart defect but otherwise immunologically healthy. The chain employs TRBV7-9 and TRBJ1-1; the match to TRBD1 covers 9 bases. The sequencing sample was made of thymus tissue. The CDR3 spells CASSLQYGQGRAEAFF. Here the CDR3 DNA reads TGTGCCAGCAGCCTACAATACGGACAGGGGAGAGCTGAAGCTTTCTTT.